The 17 T cell receptor beta chains presented below share a single source sample, sequenced in a study of shared clonotypes between healthy human individuals. The table came from immunoSEQ multiplex PCR; TCRdb's copy has only in-frame clones and leaves some out. The table has about 690,000 clones, less than 95% seen once. Sequenced: memory CD8+ T cells from PBMCs. The subset was: CD45RO+ cells pooled with CCR7-negative TemRA cells. All receptors come from a man between 18 and 29 years old in good health. Some clones in this sample may be carry-over from other donors' samples.

The chain links TRBV7-9 to TRBJ2-1; 14 bases are a match to TRBD2. The CDR3 has 18 amino acids. CDR1 and CDR2 (germline): SEHNR, FQNEAQ (reference sequence). V lost 1 base to trimming and J lost 5 bases; unmatched junction nucleotides: 7. The CDR3 region is CASSLGLAGGWNHNEQFF. The CDR3 DNA reads as TGTGCCAGCAGCTTAGGACTAGCGGGAGGGTGGAACCACAATGAGCAGTTCTTC.

The chain couples TRBV2 to TRBJ2-1, with D unresolved. The germline CDR1 and CDR2 sequences are SNHLY and FYNNEI. This CDR3 contains 11 residues. Trimming stripped 6 bases from V and 4 bases from J, with 4 bases between. The CDR3 is CASRLYNEQFF. CDR3 sequence (DNA): TGTGCCAGCAGACTATACAATGAGCAGTTCTTC.

V gene TRBV4-3 combines with J gene TRBJ2-1; the D is unclear. Trimming cost V 0 bases and J 4 bases, with 13 bases left between them. CDR1 and CDR2 (germline): LGHNA, YSLEER. The CDR3 runs to 16 residues. CDR3 bases: TGCGCCAGCAGCCAAGATCGCCCGGACGGGTACAATGAGCAGTTCTTC. Translating it yields CASSQDRPDGYNEQFF.

About this clone itself: A read error may produce the germline difference seen at one junction end. V gene TRBV10-1 combines with J gene TRBJ2-7; TRBD2 matches at 9 bases. Germline CDR1 WNHNN, CDR2 SYGVQD (reference sequence). CDR3 size: 11 residues. Here the CDR3 DNA reads TGCGCCCAGAGAGGGGGGACTAGCTCAGTCTTC. It specifies CAQRGGTSSVF.

The chain has TRBV10-1 and TRBJ2-7; D not certain. The CDR3 has 11 residues. Germline V CDR1 and CDR2: WNHNN, SYGVQD (reference sequence). V lost 5 bases and J 5 bases, leaving 7 bases between the germline ends. CDR3 sequence: CASSIGNEQYF. Here the CDR3 DNA reads TGCGCCAGCAGTATTGGGAACGAGCAGTACTTC.

The rearrangement uses TRBV4-1 and TRBJ2-5, with 9 bases matching TRBD1. This CDR3 region has 13 residues. Per the germline V gene, CDR1 is MGHRA and CDR2 is YSYEKL. Losses at the gene ends were 3 bases for V and 4 bases for J; bases not matched to a gene: 0. CDR3 bases: TGCGCCAGCAGCCAGGGACAGGGAGAGACCCAGTACTTC. Translation: CASSQGQGETQYF.

The gene calls are TRBV7-9 and TRBJ2-3, with unresolved D. This CDR3 is 16 amino acids long. V gave up 4 bases and J gave up 4 bases, with 18 bases separating them. Germline CDR1 reads SEHNR; CDR2 reads FQNEAQ (reference sequence). CDR3 sequence: CASSSPDIFGSDTQYF. As DNA, the CDR3 is TGTGCCAGCAGCTCACCCGACATTTTTGGGTCAGATACGCAGTATTTT.

This clone was seen a single time. V is TRBV9 and J is TRBJ1-2; maybe TRBD1 (5 bases). CDR1 SGDLS and CDR2 YYNGEE come from the germline V gene. The CDR3 has 17 amino acids. V was pared by 3 bases and J by 0 bases, with 18 bases between. Here the CDR3 reads CASSAPIDSVANYGYTF. The CDR3 nucleotides read TGTGCCAGCAGCGCTCCAATCGACAGTGTAGCTAACTATGGCTACACCTTC.

This sequence joins TRBV9 and TRBJ2-6; TRBD1 agrees at 8 bases. The CDR3 is made up of 22 amino acids. Germline V gene data show CDR1 as SGDLS and CDR2 as YYNGEE. Trimming at V came to 1 base and at J to 0 bases, leaving 18 bases not matched to a gene. The CDR3 DNA is TGTGCCAGCAGCGTATTCCAAGACGATCCGGGACAGGCTCACTCTGGGGCCAACGTCCTGACTTTC. Its translation: CASSVFQDDPGQAHSGANVLTF.

In this sample, this clone turned up once. The chain employs TRBV28 and TRBJ2-5; 7 positions match TRBD2. The germline V gene encodes CDR1 MDHEN and CDR2 SYDVKM. The CDR3 loop spans 12 amino acids. After removal of 8 bases from V and 5 bases from J, the junction contained 5 bases not matched to a gene. As DNA, the CDR3 is TGTGCCAGCGGGAGGGCTAAGGAGACCCAGTACTTC. Translating gives CASGRAKETQYF.

The genes are TRBV5-1 and TRBJ2-1; no clear D. Per the germline V gene, CDR1 is SGHRS and CDR2 is YFSETQ. V lost 2 bases and J 0 bases, leaving 9 bases between the germline ends. This CDR3 is built from 15 residues. This CDR3 is CASSLEAVSYNEQFF. The CDR3 DNA reads as TGCGCCAGCAGCTTAGAGGCGGTCTCCTACAATGAGCAGTTCTTC.

The chain uses TRBV11-1 and TRBJ2-3; no clear D. The CDR3 consists of 15 residues. The germline V and J ends were trimmed by 5 bases and 0 bases, with 12 bases remaining between them. Germline CDR1 and CDR2: SGHAT and FQDESV (reference sequence). CDR3 DNA sequence: TGTGCCAGCAGCGAGAGGAACCCCAGCACAGATACGCAGTATTTT. Translated, it gives CASSERNPSTDTQYF.

This chain connects TRBV19 to TRBJ1-2; weak D call: TRBD1 (5 bases). Germline values: CDR1 LNHDA, CDR2 SQIVND (reference sequence). Trimming removed 4 bases at V and 5 bases at J, with 14 bases between. CDR3 length equals 14 residues. The CDR3 nucleotides are TGTGCCAGTAGTACTCTCGGGACTCCTTATGGCTACACCTTC. Translation: CASSTLGTPYGYTF.

J is TRBJ2-7 and V is TRBV28; D unresolved. The germline V gene encodes CDR1 MDHEN and CDR2 SYDVKM. The ends were cut back, 1 base at V and 2 bases at J, with 6 bases in the middle. CDR3 length: 13 residues. CDR3 loop: CASSLSGPYEQYF. DNA for the CDR3: TGTGCCAGCAGTTTATCCGGCCCCTACGAGCAGTACTTC.

The chain links TRBV19 to TRBJ2-3, with 9 bases identical to TRBD1. CDR3 length: 15 amino acids. V lost 5 bases and J lost 6; bases outside the gene matches: 9. From germline, CDR1 is LNHDA and CDR2 SQIVND (reference sequence). The DNA for the CDR3 is TGTGCCAGTAGTCAGAGGGGACAGGGCAGCGATACGCAGTATTTT. As protein: CASSQRGQGSDTQYF.

The J gene is TRBJ2-2, the V gene TRBV10-3, with unresolved D. The V gene's germline CDR1 is ENHRY and CDR2 SYGVKD. V lost 6 bases and J 4 bases, leaving 6 bases between the germline ends. This CDR3 contains 12 residues. CDR3 residues: CAIRWVTGELFF. Written as DNA, the CDR3 is TGTGCCATCAGATGGGTCACCGGGGAGCTGTTTTTT.

The rearrangement joins TRBV7-9 to TRBJ2-7; D gene ambiguous. This CDR3 is 14 amino acids long. Germline CDR1 SEHNR, CDR2 FQNEAQ (reference sequence). V was pared by 5 bases and J by 2 bases, with 13 bases between. The CDR3 protein is CASSGKGNPYEQYF. The CDR3 nucleotides are TGTGCCAGCAGCGGGAAGGGTAACCCCTACGAGCAGTACTTC.